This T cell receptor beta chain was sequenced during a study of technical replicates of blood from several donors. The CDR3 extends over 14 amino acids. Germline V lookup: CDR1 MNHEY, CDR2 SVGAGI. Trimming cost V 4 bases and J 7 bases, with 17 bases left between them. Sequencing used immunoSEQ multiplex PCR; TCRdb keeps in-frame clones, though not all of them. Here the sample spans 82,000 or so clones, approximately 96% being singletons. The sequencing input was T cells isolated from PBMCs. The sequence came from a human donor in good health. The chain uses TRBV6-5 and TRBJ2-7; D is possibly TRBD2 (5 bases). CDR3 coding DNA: TGTGCCAGCAGTTGGGGAGCCCCCTCGGGGGAGCAGTACTTC. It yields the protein CASSWGAPSGEQYF.